These 27 T cell receptor beta chains share one sample of origin, sequenced in a study of blood T cell repertoires in COVID-19. Repertoires were generated with immunoSEQ multiplex PCR, while TCRdb's copy carries only in-frame clones and drops some. The sample yields about 170,000 clones, about 82% seen once. The sequencing sample was made of peripheral blood. The receptors stem from a man aged 50-59 years with active or convalescent COVID-19.

The chain carries TRBV2 and TRBJ2-5, with D maybe TRBD2 (6 bases). CDR3 length: 13 residues. Germline-derived CDR1 and CDR2 are SNHLY and FYNNEI. The V and J ends lost 7 bases and 0 bases respectively, with 9 bases between them. The CDR3 DNA reads TGTGCCAGCATGCGGGAATACCAAGAGACCCAGTACTTC. It yields the protein CASMREYQETQYF.

The chain carries TRBV7-9 and TRBJ1-3; 7 bases match TRBD1. The CDR3 spans 14 residues. The V gene's germline CDR1 is SEHNR and CDR2 FQNEAQ (reference sequence). V lost 4 bases and J lost 4; bases outside the gene matches: 4. The CDR3 here is CASSSIQGGNTIYF. CDR3 nucleotide sequence: TGTGCCAGCAGCTCGATACAGGGGGGAAACACCATATATTTT.

The chain joins TRBV19 to TRBJ2-1; the match to TRBD2 covers 8 bases. With V trimmed by 10 bases and J by 7 bases, 12 bases remained unmatched. The CDR3 covers 14 residues. Germline CDR1 is LNHDA and CDR2 is SQIVND (reference sequence). The CDR3 loop is CATAPGGPGNEQFF. In DNA form, the CDR3 reads TGTGCCACCGCCCCGGGAGGGCCGGGTAATGAGCAGTTCTTC.

This clone was recorded once. The chain has TRBV19 and TRBJ2-1; no clear D gene. CDR1 and CDR2 (germline): LNHDA, SQIVND (reference sequence). The CDR3 totals 13 residues. Trimming took 5 bases from V and 4 from J, leaving 9 bases between them. CDR3 in amino acids: CASSRGNYNEQFF. CDR3 DNA: TGTGCCAGTAGTCGCGGAAATTACAATGAGCAGTTCTTC.

V gene TRBV21-1 combines with J gene TRBJ2-1; TRBD2 is taken as the D call from the table, unchecked against the DNA. TRBV21-1 is a known pseudogene. The CDR3 loop spans 15 amino acids. The CDR3 DNA reads TGTGCCATCGATGCCAGACTAGCAGTTTACAATGAGCAGTTCTTC. Its protein product is CAIDARLAVYNEQFF.

V gene TRBV29-1 combines with J gene TRBJ2-5; maybe TRBD1 (6 bases). The V and J ends lost 0 bases and 5 bases respectively, with 16 bases between them. Looked up from germline, CDR1 is SQVTM and CDR2 is ANQGSEA. This CDR3 region has 15 residues. DNA for the CDR3: TGCAGCGTTGAAGATCGAACAGGGTCAGGGGAGACCCAGTACTTC. It specifies CSVEDRTGSGETQYF.

This chain uses TRBV6-1 with TRBJ2-7; a possible D gene is TRBD1 (6 bases). Germline values: CDR1 MNHNS, CDR2 SASEGT. The CDR3 contains 13 residues. With 3 bases removed from V and 1 base from J, the gap between germline ends came to 7 bases. This CDR3 reads CASSDGQSYEQYF. The CDR3 region has the DNA TGTGCCAGCAGTGACGGACAGTCCTACGAGCAGTACTTC.

This chain links TRBV4-1 with TRBJ2-7, with 9 nucleotides matching TRBD1. Germline loops: CDR1 MGHRA, CDR2 YSYEKL. V was pared by 0 bases and J by 5 bases, with 8 bases of the junction left unmatched. The length of the CDR3 is 16 residues. CDR3 amino acids: CASSQETGTGYHEQYF. The CDR3 nucleotides are TGCGCCAGCAGCCAAGAAACCGGGACAGGGTACCACGAGCAGTACTTC.

This rearrangement joins TRBV5-4 to TRBJ2-1; TRBD1 matches at 9 bases. V was pared by 4 bases and J by 8 bases, with 10 bases of the junction left unmatched. The CDR3 is made up of 15 amino acids. Germline CDR1 and CDR2: SGHNT and YYREEE (reference sequence). CDR3 residues: CASSHRDRDKYEQFF. CDR3 nucleotides: TGTGCCAGCAGCCACCGGGACAGGGACAAGTATGAGCAGTTCTTC.

This clone was seen only once. J is TRBJ2-1 and V is TRBV19, with TRBD2 matching 11 bases. V lost 2 bases to trimming and J lost 6 bases; unmatched junction nucleotides: 3. Germline loops: CDR1 LNHDA, CDR2 SQIVND (reference sequence). The CDR3 length is 15 residues. The CDR3 DNA sequence: TGTGCCAGTAGTATATCTAGCGGGGGGAGCAATGAGCAGTTCTTC. Its protein product is CASSISSGGSNEQFF.

The chain couples TRBV4-2 to TRBJ1-1; D is unresolved. Trimming cost V 9 bases and J 4 bases, with 21 bases left between them. This CDR3 has 15 amino acids. CDR1 is LGHNA and CDR2 is YNFKEQ in the germline V gene. The CDR3 DNA reads as TGTGCCAGTACAAGTGGGGAGTTATTACGCACTGAAGCTTTCTTT. Translation: CASTSGELLRTEAFF.

The V and J genes are TRBV24-1 and TRBJ2-1; 9 bases map to TRBD1. Looked up from germline, CDR1 is KGHDR and CDR2 is SFDVKD. Trimming removed 7 bases from V and 4 bases from J; junction bases left unmatched: 7. CDR3 length: 15 residues. CDR3 loop: CATRPSGQGYNEQFF. CDR3 DNA: TGTGCCACCAGGCCCTCGGGACAGGGTTACAATGAGCAGTTCTTC.

The chain combines TRBV6-5 with TRBJ1-1, with 7 bases fitting TRBD1. After removal of 2 bases from V and 4 bases from J, the junction contained 7 bases not matched to a gene. Germline lookup yields CDR1 MNHEY and CDR2 SVGAGI. CDR3 size: 15 residues. The CDR3 here is CASSYRGRDGTEAFF. The CDR3 region has the DNA TGTGCCAGCAGTTACAGGGGGCGTGATGGCACTGAAGCTTTCTTT.

This sequence joins TRBV14 and TRBJ1-6; D call uncertain. The germline V gene has CDR1 SGHDN and CDR2 FVKESK. Trimming stripped 1 base from V and 13 bases from J, with 11 bases between. The CDR3 is made up of 13 amino acids. The CDR3 region has the DNA TGTGCCAGCAGCCAAGTAGAGGGCTTGCCCCTCCACTTT. Its protein is CASSQVEGLPLHF.

The chain uses TRBV5-1 and TRBJ1-5; D is perhaps TRBD1 (6 bases). Trimming cost V 0 bases and J 3 bases, with 10 bases left between them. The CDR3 totals 15 residues. The germline gives CDR1 SGHRS, CDR2 YFSETQ. CDR3: CASSLDRVFNQPQHF. The CDR3 DNA reads TGCGCCAGCAGCTTGGACAGGGTCTTCAATCAGCCCCAGCATTTT.

The chain recombines TRBV6-1 with TRBJ1-3; perhaps TRBD1 as D (5 bases). In germline, CDR1 is MNHNS, CDR2 SASEGT. The V end was cut by 1 base, the J end by 1 base, with 8 bases between. The CDR3 length is 15 residues. The CDR3 loop is CASSEGGGSGNTIYF. DNA for the CDR3: TGTGCCAGCAGTGAAGGCGGGGGGTCTGGAAACACCATATATTTT.

The chain links TRBV9 to TRBJ1-2; TRBD1 might be the D (6 bases). The CDR3 sequence is 14 residues long. V lost 2 bases to trimming and J lost 1 base, with 9 bases between them. The germline V gene encodes CDR1 SGDLS and CDR2 YYNGEE. The CDR3 spells CASSVDRINYGYTF. CDR3 nucleotides: TGTGCCAGCAGCGTTGACAGGATTAACTATGGCTACACCTTC.

This sequence joins TRBV10-3 and TRBJ2-2; the match to TRBD1 covers 9 bases. V was clipped by 6 bases and J by 3 bases; unmatched bases: 2. This CDR3 is built from 14 residues. The V gene's germline CDR1 is ENHRY and CDR2 SYGVKD. CDR3 residues: CAIRQGADTGELFF. The CDR3 DNA reads as TGTGCCATCAGACAGGGGGCCGACACCGGGGAGCTGTTTTTT.

This chain uses TRBV9 with TRBJ2-3, with D tentatively TRBD2 (6 bases). Germline V gene data show CDR1 as SGDLS and CDR2 as YYNGEE. This CDR3 is built from 16 residues. V was clipped by 4 bases and J by 0 bases, with 15 bases between them. The CDR3 here is CASSPGSGSSTDTQYF. CDR3 DNA sequence: TGTGCCAGCAGCCCCGGTAGCGGTTCTAGCACAGATACGCAGTATTTT.

This chain links TRBV6-4 with TRBJ1-2; D possibly corresponds to TRBD1 (6 bases). This CDR3 region has 13 residues. Germline CDR1 is MRHNA and CDR2 is SNTAGT. V gave up 4 bases and J gave up 5 bases, with 11 bases separating them. DNA of the CDR3: TGTGCCAGCAGTGCCGGGACATCTTATGGCTACACCTTC. It encodes CASSAGTSYGYTF.

The V call is TRBV19, the J call TRBJ1-2, with 8 bases identical to TRBD1. The J segment lost 7 bases and the V segment lost 8 bases, leaving 6 bases of the junction unmatched. Germline lookup yields CDR1 LNHDA and CDR2 SQIVND (reference sequence). The CDR3 covers 12 residues. The CDR3 DNA sequence: TGTGCCAGTCAGGACAGGGTAGTTGGCTACACCTTC. This translates into CASQDRVVGYTF.

This clone was seen more than once but under ten times. The chain links TRBV18 to TRBJ1-2, with a weak D call TRBD1 (5 bases). The CDR3 has 15 amino acids. Per the germline V gene, CDR1 is KGHSH and CDR2 is LQKENI. The V gene lost 8 bases and the J gene lost 0 bases, with 16 bases spanning the gap. The CDR3 is CASQPDSSPNYGYTF. The DNA for the CDR3 is TGTGCCAGCCAACCCGACAGCTCACCTAACTATGGCTACACCTTC.

This chain uses TRBV24-1 with TRBJ2-3; TRBD2 agrees at 15 bases. This CDR3 has 20 residues. The junction had 12 bases not matched to a gene; V was cut back by 4 bases and J by 2 bases. Germline-derived CDR1 and CDR2 are KGHDR and SFDVKD. CDR3 in amino acids: CATSEMGTRTSGRDTDTQYF. DNA for the CDR3: TGTGCCACCAGTGAGATGGGCACCCGGACTAGCGGGAGGGACACAGATACGCAGTATTTT.

V is TRBV5-4 and J is TRBJ2-5, with TRBD2 identical over 8 bases. This CDR3 comprises 14 residues. Per germline, CDR1 SGHNT and CDR2 YYREEE (reference sequence). The J segment lost 5 bases and the V segment lost 3 bases, leaving 6 bases of the junction unmatched. The CDR3 here is CASSSGTRDETQYF. CDR3 in DNA: TGTGCCAGCAGCTCCGGGACTAGGGATGAGACCCAGTACTTC.

The gene calls are TRBV6-5 and TRBJ1-4; D unresolved. CDR1 and CDR2 from the germline V gene are MNHEY and SVGAGI. Trimming pared 8 bases from V and 0 bases from J, leaving 13 bases between. The CDR3 is 15 amino acids. The DNA for the CDR3 is TGTGCCAGCGAAGCCCCGGGAACAACTAATGAAAAACTGTTTTTT. It translates to CASEAPGTTNEKLFF.

V and J are TRBV2 and TRBJ2-3; 10 nucleotides align to TRBD1. The V segment lost 6 bases and the J segment 2 bases; nucleotides outside the gene matches: 8. The CDR3 is 16 amino acids. Germline loops: CDR1 SNHLY, CDR2 FYNNEI. The CDR3 DNA reads TGTGCCAGCAGCGCCGACAGGGGGCCCCTCACAGATACGCAGTATTTT. Its protein product is CASSADRGPLTDTQYF.

J is TRBJ2-1 and V is TRBV11-2; no firm D call. This CDR3 has 14 amino acids. The germline V gene has CDR1 SGHAT and CDR2 FQNNGV. V was cut by 0 bases and J by 5 bases, with 8 bases left in between. The CDR3 region is CASSLDLTNNEQFF. The DNA of the CDR3 is TGTGCCAGCAGCTTAGACTTGACAAACAATGAGCAGTTCTTC.